This TCR beta chain comes out of a study of blood T cell repertoires in COVID-19. Study-level background: T cells, B-cell-depleted T cells, or PBMCs supplied cDNA or gDNA.

Trimming cost V 2 bases and J 6 bases, with 10 bases left between them. The CDR3 runs to 13 residues. CDR1 and CDR2 (germline): SGHAT, FQDESV (reference sequence). Ages ranged from about 18 to 89 years, with residence in around 24 US areas. Original processing methods: Estimated nucleated cell counts came from reference gene primer amplification. Only in-frame clones appear in the TCRdb table, and some are missing; sequencing was by immunoSEQ multiplex PCR. D and trimming were read from the DNA, whereas the V and J calls and clone size are those reported in that table. The sample has fewer than 350,000 clones; approximately 91% are singletons. The sample holds one count of this clone.

The receptor was isolated from a woman between 40 and 50 years old who had recovered from COVID-19. This chain joins TRBV11-1 and TRBJ2-5, with D uncertain. Sample: PBMCs or T cells enriched from blood (not recorded which). CDR3 amino acids: CASSLLVRKTQYF. In DNA form, the CDR3 reads TGTGCCAGCAGCTTACTCGTTAGAAAGACCCAGTACTTC.